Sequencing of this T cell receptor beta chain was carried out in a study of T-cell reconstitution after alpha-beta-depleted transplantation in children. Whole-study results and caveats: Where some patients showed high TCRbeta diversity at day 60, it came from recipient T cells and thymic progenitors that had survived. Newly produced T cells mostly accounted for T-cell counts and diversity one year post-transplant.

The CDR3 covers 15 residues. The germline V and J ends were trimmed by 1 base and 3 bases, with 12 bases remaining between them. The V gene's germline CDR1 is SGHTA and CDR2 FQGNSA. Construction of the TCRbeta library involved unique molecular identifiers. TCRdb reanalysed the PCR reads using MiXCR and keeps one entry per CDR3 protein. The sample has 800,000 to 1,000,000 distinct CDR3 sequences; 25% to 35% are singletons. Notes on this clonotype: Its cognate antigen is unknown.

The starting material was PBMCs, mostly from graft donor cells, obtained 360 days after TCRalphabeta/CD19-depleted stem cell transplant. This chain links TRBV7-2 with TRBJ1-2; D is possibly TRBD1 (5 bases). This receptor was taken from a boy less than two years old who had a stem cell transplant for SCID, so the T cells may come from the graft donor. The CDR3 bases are TGTGCCAGCAGCTTAGTAGCCGGGACGGACTATGGCTACACCTTC. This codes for CASSLVAGTDYGYTF.